The next 22 T cell receptor beta chains were all read from a single sample in a study of cytomegalovirus exposure and HLA in healthy donors (dated by TCRdb to the late 2010s). Receptor libraries were prepared by the immunoSEQ multiplex PCR assay. For the multiplex PCR, a mixture combining 60 forward primers for TCR Vbeta segments and 13 reverse primers for TCR Jbeta segments was used. TCRdb carries this immuneACCESS record with in-frame sequences only. Its versions omit some clonotypes, under half of them owing to an unresolved V gene in the studies checked, with the rest unexplained. Across this sample there are under 200,000 clones, with 80% to 90% seen only once. The ten largest clones take up approximately 11% of the sample. The sample was PBMCs. The receptors derive from a man aged 50-60 years in good health and CMV-seropositive.

V and J are TRBV28 and TRBJ1-1, with D perhaps TRBD1 (5 bases). The CDR3 length is 17 residues. In germline, CDR1 is MDHEN, CDR2 SYDVKM. The V end lost 2 bases, the J end lost 6 bases, and 22 bases lay between the germline ends. As DNA, the CDR3 is TGTGCCAGCAGTTTACGCCTCGGGGGGGGAGTACTCTCTGAAGCTTTCTTT. Protein sequence: CASSLRLGGGVLSEAFF.

This chain links TRBV10-1 with TRBJ1-5; D is unresolved. CDR3 length: 15 residues. V was cut by 8 bases and J by 2 bases, with 16 bases left in between. Germline-derived CDR1 and CDR2 are WNHNN and SYGVQD (reference sequence). CDR3 DNA sequence: TGCGCCAGCGGGCCGCGTCCGGTTGGCAATCAGCCCCAGCATTTT. It specifies CASGPRPVGNQPQHF.

The chain links TRBV5-1 to TRBJ2-1, with TRBD1 as a possible D gene (5 bases). V was cut by 2 bases and J by 3 bases, with 9 bases left in between. The CDR3 extends over 14 amino acids. Germline lookup yields CDR1 SGHRS and CDR2 YFSETQ. CDR3 DNA: TGCGCCAGCAGCTTTGATCAGGGCTACAATGAGCAGTTCTTC. Translation: CASSFDQGYNEQFF.

The V gene is TRBV11-2, the J gene TRBJ1-1; TRBD1 agrees at 8 bases. This CDR3 region has 14 residues. Germline loops: CDR1 SGHAT, CDR2 FQNNGV. With V trimmed by 6 bases and J by 1 base, 4 bases remained unmatched. CDR3 loop: CASRGQGGNTEAFF. In DNA form, the CDR3 reads TGTGCCAGCAGAGGACAGGGTGGGAACACTGAAGCTTTCTTT.

V gene TRBV9 combines with J gene TRBJ1-1; 9 positions agree with TRBD1. Germline loops: CDR1 SGDLS, CDR2 YYNGEE. Trimming cost V 4 bases and J 0 bases; bases outside gene matches: 7. This CDR3 region has 16 residues. The CDR3 reads CASSPPGQGLNTEAFF. CDR3 sequence (DNA): TGTGCCAGCAGCCCTCCGGGACAGGGCCTGAACACTGAAGCTTTCTTT. Based on the CDR3 plus reference TRBV9 and TRBJ1-1, the full variable domain is DSGVTQTPKHLITATGQRVTLRCSPRSGDLSVYWYQQSLDQGLQFLIQYYNGEERAKGNILERFSAQQFPDLHSELNLSSLELGDSALYFCASSPPGQGLNTEAFFGQGTRLTVV.

This clone was seen a single time. CDR3 sequence reads: CASRLTSEGASWEQYF. The CDR3 coding sequence is TGTGCCAGCAGGCTCACCTCGGAGGGGGCGTCTTGGGAGCAGTACTTC. This chain joins TRBV27 and TRBJ2-7, with a possible D match to TRBD1 (7 bases). Germline loops: CDR1 MNHEY, CDR2 SMNVEV (reference sequence). The CDR3 contains 16 residues. Trimming removed 6 bases at V and 7 bases at J, with 25 bases between.

V is TRBV19 and J is TRBJ2-1, with 12 positions matching TRBD2. Germline CDR1 and CDR2: LNHDA and SQIVND (reference sequence). V dropped 3 bases and J dropped 6; count of bases not matched to a gene: 6. The CDR3 sequence is 16 residues long. CDR3 coding DNA: TGTGCCAGTAGTATTGTGAGGACTAGCGGGATCAATGAGCAGTTCTTC. It encodes CASSIVRTSGINEQFF. The full variable domain, rest sourced from reference TRBV19 and TRBJ2-1, is DGGITQSPKYLFRKEGQNVTLSCEQNLNHDAMYWYRQDPGQGLRLIYYSQIVNDFQKGDIAEGYSVSREKKESFPLTVTSAQKNPTAFYLCASSIVRTSGINEQFFGPGTRLTVL.

The chain is built from TRBV7-3 and TRBJ2-2, with 10 bases lining up with TRBD1. This CDR3 has 14 amino acids. The V gene's germline CDR1 is SGHTA and CDR2 FQGTGA. The V segment lost 8 bases and the J segment 4 bases; nucleotides outside the gene matches: 4. CDR3 loop: CASAGQGGTGELFF. In DNA, the CDR3 is TGTGCCAGCGCCGGACAGGGGGGCACCGGGGAGCTGTTTTTT.

V gene TRBV5-1 combines with J gene TRBJ2-5; 8 nucleotides line up with TRBD1. CDR1 and CDR2 (germline): SGHRS, YFSETQ. The CDR3 sequence is 15 residues long. Losses at the gene ends were 4 bases for V and 3 bases for J; bases not matched to a gene: 8. The CDR3 reads CASSRWTGREETQYF. In DNA form, the CDR3 reads TGCGCCAGCAGCCGTTGGACAGGGCGCGAAGAGACCCAGTACTTC.

V and J are TRBV30 and TRBJ2-7; 9 bases map to TRBD1. V lost 1 base to trimming and J lost 9 bases; unmatched junction nucleotides: 10. This CDR3 spans 14 amino acids. The germline V gene has CDR1 GTSNPN and CDR2 SVGIG (reference sequence). The CDR3 reads CAWSAPGQGRGQYF. The CDR3, as DNA: TGTGCCTGGAGTGCCCCGGGACAGGGTAGGGGGCAGTACTTC.

The chain employs TRBV19 and TRBJ2-2, with 13 bases fitting TRBD2. Germline V lookup: CDR1 LNHDA, CDR2 SQIVND (reference sequence). The CDR3 spans 17 residues. J lost 4 bases, V lost 6 bases, and 8 bases had no gene match. CDR3: CASRERTSGSFTGELFF. The CDR3, as DNA: TGTGCCAGTAGGGAAAGGACTAGCGGGAGTTTCACCGGGGAGCTGTTTTTT.

CDR3 nucleotide sequence: TGTGCCAGCGGAAGTTTGGAGCAGCCCCAGCATTTT. The encoded protein is CASGSLEQPQHF. The J gene is TRBJ1-5, the V gene TRBV6-6; D is ambiguous. In germline, CDR1 is MNHNY, CDR2 SVGAGI (reference sequence). Trimming removed 8 bases from V and 7 bases from J, with 12 bases in between. The CDR3 length is 12 residues.

The V and J genes are TRBV5-1 and TRBJ2-5; 12 bases match TRBD1. Per germline, CDR1 SGHRS and CDR2 YFSETQ. This CDR3 region has 16 residues. J gave up 1 base and V 4 bases, and 5 bases lay outside the gene matches. The CDR3 loop reads CASSTGQGALQETQYF. The CDR3, as DNA: TGCGCCAGCAGCACGGGACAGGGGGCACTCCAAGAGACCCAGTACTTC.

The chain recombines TRBV9 with TRBJ1-2; perhaps TRBD1 as D (5 bases). Trimming took 4 bases from V and 4 from J, leaving 14 bases between them. The CDR3 contains 14 residues. The germline V gene has CDR1 SGDLS and CDR2 YYNGEE. Written as DNA, the CDR3 is TGTGCCAGCAGCCCACGTGGACAAATCTATGGCTACACCTTC. Protein sequence: CASSPRGQIYGYTF.

The genes are TRBV5-6 and TRBJ1-2; D is unresolved. V was shortened by 1 base and J by 4 bases, with 8 bases between the two germline ends. CDR3 length equals 13 residues. The germline CDR1 and CDR2 sequences are SGHDT and YYEEEE. The CDR3 bases are TGTGCCAGCAGCTTGACAGCTTTCTATGGCTACACCTTC. Translated: CASSLTAFYGYTF.

This clone was seen only a few times. J is TRBJ1-2 and V is TRBV18; no clear D. The CDR3 is 14 residues long. The V end was cut by 3 bases, the J end by 2 bases, with 10 bases between. Germline-derived CDR1 and CDR2 are KGHSH and LQKENI. CDR3 in amino acids: CASSPGYRNYGYTF. The CDR3 nucleotides are TGTGCCAGCTCACCCGGGTACCGGAACTATGGCTACACCTTC.

The chain joins TRBV7-3 to TRBJ1-2; 7 nucleotides agree with TRBD1. Germline V gives CDR1 SGHTA, CDR2 FQGTGA. The CDR3 runs to 14 residues. J was trimmed by 8 bases and V by 5 bases; bases with no gene match: 11. CDR3 protein: CASSMETGIGGYTF. CDR3 bases: TGTGCCAGCAGCATGGAGACAGGGATTGGGGGCTACACCTTC.

The genes are TRBV5-8 and TRBJ1-6; TRBD1 matches at 11 bases. This CDR3 comprises 15 residues. The junction had 4 bases not matched to a gene; V was cut back by 4 bases and J by 7 bases. CDR1 and CDR2 (germline): SGHTS, YDEGEE. The CDR3 spells CASSQGDRGNSPLHF. DNA of the CDR3: TGTGCCAGCAGCCAAGGGGACAGGGGGAATTCACCCCTCCACTTT.

The rearrangement uses TRBV4-1 and TRBJ1-1; 8 nucleotides match TRBD1. Germline CDR1 MGHRA, CDR2 YSYEKL. Trimming took 4 bases from V and 0 from J; bases not matched to a gene: 10. This CDR3 is 17 amino acids long. CDR3 sequence reads: CASSRPDRGVLNTEAFF. The DNA for the CDR3 is TGCGCCAGCAGCCGTCCCGACAGGGGCGTCTTGAACACTGAAGCTTTCTTT.

With respect to this clone: Mismatch with germline at one junction end may stem from a read error. The chain uses TRBV5-6 and TRBJ1-5; D ambiguous. Germline V lookup: CDR1 SGHDT, CDR2 YYEEEE. This CDR3 contains 12 residues. The CDR3 is CASSLGSSKVDF. CDR3 nucleotide sequence: TGTGCCAGCAGCTTGGGAAGTAGTAAAGTAGATTTT.

This chain joins TRBV4-1 and TRBJ2-1; possibly TRBD2 for D (6 bases). CDR3 length equals 19 residues. Germline CDR1 MGHRA, CDR2 YSYEKL. V lost 0 bases and J 0 bases, leaving 18 bases between the germline ends. Here the CDR3 reads CASSQDGTSGTGSYNEQFF. Written as DNA, the CDR3 is TGCGCCAGCAGCCAAGATGGGACTTCGGGTACGGGCTCCTACAATGAGCAGTTCTTC.

This clone occurred once. The chain uses TRBV4-2 and TRBJ2-1; 9 positions match TRBD2. The CDR3 loop spans 15 amino acids. The germline gives CDR1 LGHNA, CDR2 YNFKEQ. Trimming removed 5 bases from V and 10 bases from J; junction bases left unmatched: 12. The CDR3 is CASSSYDRGRVEQFF. For the CDR3, the DNA is TGTGCCAGCAGCTCGTATGATCGCGGGAGGGTCGAGCAGTTCTTC.